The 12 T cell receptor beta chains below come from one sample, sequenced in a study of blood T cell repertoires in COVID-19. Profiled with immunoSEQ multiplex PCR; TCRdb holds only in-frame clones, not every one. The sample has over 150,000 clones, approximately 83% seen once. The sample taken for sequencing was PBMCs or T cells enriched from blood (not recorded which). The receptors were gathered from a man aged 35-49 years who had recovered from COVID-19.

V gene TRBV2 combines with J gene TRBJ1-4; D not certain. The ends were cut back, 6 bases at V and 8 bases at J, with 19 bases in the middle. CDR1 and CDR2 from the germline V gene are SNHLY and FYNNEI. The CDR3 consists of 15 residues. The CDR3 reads CASRYRGGRGEKLFF. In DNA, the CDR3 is TGTGCCAGCAGGTACCGGGGAGGGCGAGGAGAAAAACTGTTTTTT. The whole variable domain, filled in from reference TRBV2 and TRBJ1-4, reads EPEVTQTPSHQVTQMGQEVILRCVPISNHLYFYWYRQILGQKVEFLVSFYNNEISEKSEIFDDQFSVERPDGSNFTLKIRSTKLEDSAMYFCASRYRGGRGEKLFFGSGTQLSVL.

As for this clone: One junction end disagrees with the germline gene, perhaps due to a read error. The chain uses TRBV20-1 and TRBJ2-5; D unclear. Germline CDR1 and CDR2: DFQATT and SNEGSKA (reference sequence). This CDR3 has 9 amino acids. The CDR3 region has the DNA TGCAGTGCTAGAGTTCCCTCTGACTTC. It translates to CSARVPSDF.

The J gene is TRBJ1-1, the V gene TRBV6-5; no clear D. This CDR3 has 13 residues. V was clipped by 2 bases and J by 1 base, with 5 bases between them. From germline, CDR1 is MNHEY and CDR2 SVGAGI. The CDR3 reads CASSYESNTEAFF. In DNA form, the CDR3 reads TGTGCCAGCAGTTACGAGTCGAACACTGAAGCTTTCTTT.

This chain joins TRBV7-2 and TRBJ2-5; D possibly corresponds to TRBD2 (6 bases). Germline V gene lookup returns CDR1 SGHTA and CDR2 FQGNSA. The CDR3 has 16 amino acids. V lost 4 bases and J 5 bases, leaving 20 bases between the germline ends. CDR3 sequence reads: CASSSSGHGPGETQYF. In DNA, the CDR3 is TGTGCCAGCAGCTCCAGCGGGCACGGGCCGGGGGAGACCCAGTACTTC.

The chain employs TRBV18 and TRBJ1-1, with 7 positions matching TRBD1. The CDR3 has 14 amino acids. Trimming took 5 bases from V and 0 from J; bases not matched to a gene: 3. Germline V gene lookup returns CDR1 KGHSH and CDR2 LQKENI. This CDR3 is CASSTDRMNTEAFF. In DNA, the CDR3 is TGTGCCAGCTCAACGGACAGGATGAACACTGAAGCTTTCTTT. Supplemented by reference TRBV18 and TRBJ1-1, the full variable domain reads NAGVMQNPRHLVRRRGQEARLRCSPMKGHSHVYWYRQLPEEGLKFMVYLQKENIIDESGMPKERFSAEFPKEGPSILRIQQVVRGDSAAYFCASSTDRMNTEAFFGQGTRLTVV.

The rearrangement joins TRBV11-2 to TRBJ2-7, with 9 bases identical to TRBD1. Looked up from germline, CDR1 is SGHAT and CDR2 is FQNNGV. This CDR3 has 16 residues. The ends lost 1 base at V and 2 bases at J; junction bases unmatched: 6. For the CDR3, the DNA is TGTGCCAGCAGCTTAGTTGGACAGGGGAACACCTACGAGCAGTACTTC. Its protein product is CASSLVGQGNTYEQYF.

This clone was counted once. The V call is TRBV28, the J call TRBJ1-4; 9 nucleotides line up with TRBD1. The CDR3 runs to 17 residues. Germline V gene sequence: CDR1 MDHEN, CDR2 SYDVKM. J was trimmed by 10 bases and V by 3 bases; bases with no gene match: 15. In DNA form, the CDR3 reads TGTGCCAGCAGTTTCGTAACAGGGGGCCCCACACGATCAAAACTGTTTTTT. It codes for CASSFVTGGPTRSKLFF.

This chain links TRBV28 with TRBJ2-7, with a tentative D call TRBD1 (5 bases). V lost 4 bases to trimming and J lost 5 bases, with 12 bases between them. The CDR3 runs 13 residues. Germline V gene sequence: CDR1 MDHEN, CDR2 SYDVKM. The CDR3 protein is CASSWGTGNEQYF. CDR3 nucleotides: TGTGCCAGCAGTTGGGGCACGGGCAACGAGCAGTACTTC.

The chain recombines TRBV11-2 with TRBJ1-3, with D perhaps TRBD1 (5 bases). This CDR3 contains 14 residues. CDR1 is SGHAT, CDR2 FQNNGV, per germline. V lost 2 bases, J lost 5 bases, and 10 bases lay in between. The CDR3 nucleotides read TGTGCCAGCAGCTTATTGCAGGGAAGAAACACCATATATTTT. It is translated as CASSLLQGRNTIYF.

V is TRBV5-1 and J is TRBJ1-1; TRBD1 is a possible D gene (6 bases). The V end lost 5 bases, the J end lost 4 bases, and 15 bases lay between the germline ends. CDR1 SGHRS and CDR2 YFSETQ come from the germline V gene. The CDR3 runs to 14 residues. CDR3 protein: CASSIQGRGTEAFF. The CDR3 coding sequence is TGCGCCAGCAGTATACAGGGCAGAGGCACTGAAGCTTTCTTT. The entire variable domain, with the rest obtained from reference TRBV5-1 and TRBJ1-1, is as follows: KAGVTQTPRYLIKTRGQQVTLSCSPISGHRSVSWYQQTPGQGLQFLFEYFSETQRNKGNFPGRFSGRQFSNSRSEMNVSTLELGDSALYLCASSIQGRGTEAFFGQGTRLTVV.

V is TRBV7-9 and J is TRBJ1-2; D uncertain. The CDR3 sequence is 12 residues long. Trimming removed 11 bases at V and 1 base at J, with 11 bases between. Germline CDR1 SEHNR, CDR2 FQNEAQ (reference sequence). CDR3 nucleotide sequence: TGTGCCCCCGCGGAGATTAACTATGGCTACACCTTC. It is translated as CAPAEINYGYTF.

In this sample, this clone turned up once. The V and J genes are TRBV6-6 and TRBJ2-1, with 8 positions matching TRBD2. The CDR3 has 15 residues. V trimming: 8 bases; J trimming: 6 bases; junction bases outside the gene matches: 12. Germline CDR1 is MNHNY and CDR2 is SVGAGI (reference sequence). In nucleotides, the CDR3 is TGTGCCAGCTCCGAAGCCGCGGGGGGCCGCAATGAGCAGTTCTTC. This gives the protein CASSEAAGGRNEQFF.